Each of the 15 T cell receptor beta chains below was sequenced from the same sample in a study of blood T cells in healthy people across ages. A sample-barcoded 5' primer and a J-beta primer mix were used in a second PCR of roughly 6 to 11 cycles. One entry per CDR3 protein results from TCRdb running MiXCR on the 5' RACE reads. The profile covers 800,000 or so distinct CDR3 sequences, with about 42% appearing a single time and 18% taken by the ten largest. The specimen sequenced was blood. The receptors stem from an elderly man in good health.

CDR3 sequence (DNA): TGTGCCAGCAGTCAGCACGCGGTCCAAGAGACCCAGTACTTC. Its translation is CASSQHAVQETQYF. The chain employs TRBV2 and TRBJ2-5; D not certain. The CDR3 is 14 residues long. Germline CDR1 and CDR2: SNHLY and FYNNEI. V gave up 5 bases and J gave up 1 base, with 11 bases separating them.

V and J are TRBV25-1 and TRBJ2-7; 10 bases are a match to TRBD2. Unmatched junction bases numbered 6, after V lost 7 bases and J lost 3 bases. CDR3 size: 14 residues. Germline V CDR1 and CDR2: MGHDK, SYGVNS. CDR3 coding DNA: TGTGCCAGCATGGCAGCGGGAGGGTACTACGAGCAGTACTTC. Its protein is CASMAAGGYYEQYF.

This chain uses TRBV6-1 with TRBJ2-7, with 10 bases that match TRBD1. Germline V lookup: CDR1 MNHNS, CDR2 SASEGT. V trimming: 0 bases; J trimming: 7 bases; junction bases outside the gene matches: 9. The CDR3 runs to 16 residues. CDR3 bases: TGTGCCAGCAGTGAAGCCGGGACAGGGGCTGGGAATGAGCAGTACTTC. The encoded protein is CASSEAGTGAGNEQYF.

This clonotype was recorded a few times. The chain links TRBV20-1 to TRBJ1-2; D might be TRBD1 (5 bases). Germline V gene lookup returns CDR1 DFQATT and CDR2 SNEGSKA (reference sequence). This CDR3 comprises 17 residues. Deletions cut 0 bases from V and 8 bases from J, with 25 bases between. DNA of the CDR3: TGCAGTGCTAGAGATGGGACGCCACGTGAAGGTGTGAAGGGCTACACCTTC. Its protein product is CSARDGTPREGVKGYTF.

This clonotype was counted at least ten times. CDR3 in DNA: TGCGCCAGCAGCTTGACAGGGTCTAACTATGGCTACACCTTC. Amino acid sequence: CASSLTGSNYGYTF. This sequence joins TRBV5-1 and TRBJ1-2; possible D gene TRBD1, 6 bases. The CDR3 covers 14 residues. The germline gives CDR1 SGHRS, CDR2 YFSETQ. Trimming shortened V by 1 base and J by 0 bases, and 7 bases separated the two germline ends.

This chain links TRBV2 with TRBJ1-2; D is unclear. This CDR3 is built from 12 residues. The germline V gene encodes CDR1 SNHLY and CDR2 FYNNEI. The germline V and J ends were trimmed by 1 base and 6 bases, with 6 bases remaining between them. In DNA form, the CDR3 reads TGTGCCAGCAGTGAAGAAGTTGATGGCTACACCTTC. This encodes CASSEEVDGYTF.

This clonotype was seen more than once but under ten times. The chain recombines TRBV18 with TRBJ2-1, with 10 bases that match TRBD2. J lost 6 bases, V lost 0 bases, and 5 bases had no gene match. The CDR3 is made up of 16 amino acids. CDR1 is KGHSH and CDR2 is LQKENI in the germline V gene. CDR3 loop: CASSPPVAGGSNEQFF. The CDR3 bases are TGTGCCAGCTCACCACCGGTAGCGGGAGGTAGCAATGAGCAGTTCTTC. Full variable domain (outside the CDR3, taken from reference TRBV18 and TRBJ2-1): NAGVMQNPRHLVRRRGQEARLRCSPMKGHSHVYWYRQLPEEGLKFMVYLQKENIIDESGMPKERFSAEFPKEGPSILRIQQVVRGDSAAYFCASSPPVAGGSNEQFFGPGTRLTVL.

The gene calls are TRBV7-2 and TRBJ1-2; a weak D match, TRBD1 (5 bases). Trimming shortened V by 5 bases and J by 3 bases, and 13 bases separated the two germline ends. CDR3 size: 14 residues. Germline values: CDR1 SGHTA, CDR2 FQGNSA. This CDR3 reads CASSQFTTDYGYTF. The CDR3, as DNA: TGTGCCAGCAGCCAGTTCACGACAGACTATGGCTACACCTTC. The full variable domain, its missing parts supplied by reference TRBV7-2 and TRBJ1-2, is GAGVSQSPSNKVTEKGKDVELRCDPISGHTALYWYRQSLGQGLEFLIYFQGNSAPDKSGLPSDRFSAERTGGSVSTLTIQRTQQEDSAVYLCASSQFTTDYGYTFGSGTRLTVV.

This clonotype was seen a handful of times. The chain couples TRBV27 to TRBJ1-4; D not certain. The germline V and J ends were trimmed by 7 bases and 13 bases, with 10 bases remaining between them. Germline assignment: CDR1 MNHEY and CDR2 SMNVEV (reference sequence). The CDR3 has 10 residues. The CDR3 is CASKFPLLFF. The CDR3 region has the DNA TGTGCCAGCAAGTTCCCGTTACTGTTTTTT.

This clonotype has at least ten counts. V and J are TRBV28 and TRBJ2-1, with 10 bases fitting TRBD1. J lost 8 bases, V lost 6 bases, and 10 bases had no gene match. The germline V gene encodes CDR1 MDHEN and CDR2 SYDVKM. The CDR3 covers 15 residues. The CDR3 nucleotides read TGTGCCAGCAGCACCCCCGGGACAGGGGAATATGAGCAGTTCTTC. Its translation: CASSTPGTGEYEQFF. The complete variable domain, with remaining parts taken from reference TRBV28 and TRBJ2-1, reads DVKVTQSSRYLVKRTGEKVFLECVQDMDHENMFWYRQDPGLGLRLIYFSYDVKMKEKGDIPEGYSVSREKKERFSLILESASTNQTSMYLCASSTPGTGEYEQFFGPGTRLTVL.

CDR3 DNA sequence: TGTGCCAGCAGCGAACAATCGCCATACAATGAGCAGTTCTTC. Translated, it gives CASSEQSPYNEQFF. The V gene is TRBV2, the J gene TRBJ2-1, with D unclear. CDR1 is SNHLY, CDR2 FYNNEI, per germline. The CDR3 extends over 14 amino acids. Trimming took 6 bases from V and 4 from J, leaving 13 bases between them.

The chain carries TRBV27 and TRBJ2-7; D not certain. Germline V lookup: CDR1 MNHEY, CDR2 SMNVEV (reference sequence). V was clipped by 7 bases and J by 3 bases, with 19 bases between them. CDR3 size: 15 residues. DNA for the CDR3: TGTGCCAGCACCCTAAGCAAGGGCGGATACTACGAGCAGTACTTC. Protein: CASTLSKGGYYEQYF.

Remarks on this clonotype: This may come from a read error, since a much larger clone is one base off. The chain couples TRBV4-3 to TRBJ2-6, with D possibly TRBD2 on 6 matching bases. The CDR3 totals 15 residues. CDR1 and CDR2 (germline): LGHNA, YSLEER. The ends were cut back, 4 bases at V and 7 bases at J, with 14 bases in the middle. CDR3 sequence reads: CASSRGLFGANVLTF. CDR3 in DNA: TGCGCCAGCAGCCGAGGACTATTTGGAGCCAACGTCCTGACTTTC.

The chain combines TRBV28 with TRBJ2-4, with D possibly matching TRBD1 (5 bases). This CDR3 has 14 amino acids. CDR1 is MDHEN, CDR2 SYDVKM, per germline. Deletions cut 2 bases from V and 8 bases from J, with 13 bases between. CDR3 nucleotides: TGTGCCAGCAGTTTACTCCAGGGTGGGGACATTCAGTACTTC. Amino acids: CASSLLQGGDIQYF.

This sequence joins TRBV20-1 and TRBJ1-1; D unclear. Germline loops: CDR1 DFQATT, CDR2 SNEGSKA (reference sequence). This CDR3 contains 13 residues. The V end lost 3 bases, the J end lost 1 base, and 9 bases lay between the germline ends. CDR3 amino acids: CSASNWQNTEAFF. The CDR3 nucleotides are TGCAGTGCTAGTAACTGGCAGAACACTGAAGCTTTCTTT.